Shown below are 9 T cell receptor beta chains from a single sample sequenced in a study of T-cell memory formation after mild COVID-19. Each CDR3 protein is one row after TCRdb ran MiXCR on the 5' RACE reads. The repertoire has fewer than 200,000 distinct CDR3 sequences, about an eighth of them found once; the top ten carry about 3.3%. Sequencing was carried out using PBMCs or a T cell subset sorted from them (not recorded which). The receptors shown here come from a man between 18 and 29 years old who had mild COVID-19 (a few samples of this study predate the infection). Cell type and time point are not known.

V usage is TRBV24-1 and J usage is TRBJ2-6; maybe TRBD2 (6 bases). The V end lost 9 bases, the J end lost 0 bases, and 8 bases lay between the germline ends. The germline gives CDR1 KGHDR, CDR2 SFDVKD. The CDR3 extends over 14 amino acids. This CDR3 reads CATGRSSGANVLTF. CDR3 nucleotides: TGTGCCACCGGGAGGAGCTCTGGGGCCAACGTCCTGACTTTC.

The sample holds a few counts of this clonotype. This chain links TRBV6-2 or TRBV6-3 with TRBJ2-1; D gene uncertain. The CDR3 totals 12 residues. Germline CDR1 MNHEY, CDR2 SVGEGT. V was shortened by 6 bases and J by 4 bases, with 7 bases between the two germline ends. Here the CDR3 reads CASRPEYNEQFF. DNA of the CDR3: TGTGCCAGCAGACCAGAGTACAATGAGCAGTTCTTC.

This clonotype was seen a few times. The chain carries TRBV12-3 or TRBV12-4 and TRBJ1-2; 11 bases map to TRBD1. The CDR3 loop spans 14 amino acids. Losses at the gene ends were 6 bases for V and 7 bases for J; bases not matched to a gene: 7. The CDR3, as DNA: TGTGCCAGCAGGCCCGGACAGGGGGCGGGTGGCTACACCTTC. Amino acid sequence: CASRPGQGAGGYTF.

V is TRBV3-1 and J is TRBJ1-5; D call uncertain. V was trimmed by 0 bases and J by 5 bases, leaving 11 bases between them. Germline V lookup: CDR1 LGHDT, CDR2 YNNKEL (reference sequence). This CDR3 has 15 amino acids. The CDR3 coding sequence is TGTGCCAGCAGCCAAGATTTACAGCCATATCAGCCCCAGCATTTT. It encodes CASSQDLQPYQPQHF. Full variable domain (rest looked up from reference TRBV3-1 and TRBJ1-5): DTAVSQTPKYLVTQMGNDKSIKCEQNLGHDTMYWYKQDSKKFLKIMFSYNNKELIINETVPNRFSPKSPDKAHLNLHINSLELGDSAVYFCASSQDLQPYQPQHFGDGTRLSIL.

V usage is TRBV6-5 and J usage is TRBJ1-1; a weak D match, TRBD1 (6 bases). V lost 5 bases and J lost 0, with 13 bases in between. The CDR3 totals 15 residues. Per the germline V gene, CDR1 is MNHEY and CDR2 is SVGAGI. As DNA, the CDR3 is TGTGCCAGCAGTCGCCCGGGACAAATGAACACTGAAGCTTTCTTT. This gives the protein CASSRPGQMNTEAFF.

The V and J genes are TRBV12-3 or TRBV12-4 and TRBJ2-5; 15 nucleotides line up with TRBD2. V lost 8 bases and J lost 5; bases outside the gene matches: 3. This CDR3 spans 14 amino acids. The CDR3 DNA reads TGTGCCAGCCGGACTAGCGGGGGGGCCGAGACCCAGTACTTC. It is translated as CASRTSGGAETQYF.

The chain has TRBV7-2 and TRBJ2-7; D is unclear. The V gene's germline CDR1 is SGHTA and CDR2 FQGNSA. With 1 base removed from V and 1 base from J, the gap between germline ends came to 8 bases. The CDR3 runs 14 residues. The CDR3 sequence is CASSLGRYSYEQYF. The DNA for the CDR3 is TGTGCCAGCAGCTTAGGGCGGTATTCCTACGAGCAGTACTTC.

The chain employs TRBV28 and TRBJ1-5, with D possibly TRBD1 on 6 matching bases. Germline V gene data show CDR1 as MDHEN and CDR2 as SYDVKM. The CDR3 spans 14 residues. The V end lost 6 bases, the J end lost 2 bases, and 11 bases lay between the germline ends. In DNA form, the CDR3 reads TGTGCCAGCAGAACCCCAGGGGGCAATCAGCCCCAGCATTTT. Amino acids: CASRTPGGNQPQHF. Together with reference TRBV28 and TRBJ1-5, the CDR3 gives the full variable domain: DVKVTQSSRYLVKRTGEKVFLECVQDMDHENMFWYRQDPGLGLRLIYFSYDVKMKEKGDIPEGYSVSREKKERFSLILESASTNQTSMYLCASRTPGGNQPQHFGDGTRLSIL.

This clonotype was seen ten or more times. V gene TRBV18 combines with J gene TRBJ1-1; D ambiguous. Between the trimmed V and J ends, which lost 3 bases and 0 bases, there was a span of 11 bases. Looked up from germline, CDR1 is KGHSH and CDR2 is LQKENI. The CDR3 totals 15 residues. The CDR3 DNA follows: TGTGCCAGCTCACCTCCGGCACAGCTGAACACTGAAGCTTTCTTT. Amino acids: CASSPPAQLNTEAFF.